One and the same sample provided the 4 T cell receptor beta chains below, sequenced in a study of T cell changes during pregnancy in multiple sclerosis. Produced via immunoSEQ multiplex PCR; TCRdb's table is partial and in-frame only. The sample contains 95,000 to 100,000 clones, about 90% of which appear only once. The sequencing here drew on peripheral blood, taken after pregnancy. These receptors all come from a female donor in good health, enrolled as a control in a pregnancy study.

The chain combines TRBV5-5 with TRBJ1-5; TRBD1 is a possible D gene (5 bases). The CDR3 is made up of 15 amino acids. Germline V gives CDR1 SGHKS, CDR2 YYEKEE (reference sequence). V lost 4 bases and J 1 base, leaving 12 bases between the germline ends. The CDR3 reads CASSPGRGSNQPQHF. The CDR3 DNA follows: TGTGCCAGCAGCCCTGGGAGGGGCAGCAATCAGCCCCAGCATTTT.

The CDR3 is CSASEDTQYF. The CDR3 DNA follows: TGCAGTGCTAGCGAGGATACGCAGTATTTT. This chain links TRBV20-1 with TRBJ2-3; D is unresolved. CDR1 is DFQATT and CDR2 is SNEGSKA in the germline V gene (reference sequence). The CDR3 loop spans 10 amino acids. The V end was cut by 3 bases, the J end by 6 bases, with 4 bases between.

The chain uses TRBV2 and TRBJ2-7; D ambiguous. CDR1 is SNHLY and CDR2 is FYNNEI in the germline V gene. V lost 5 bases and J lost 3, with 14 bases in between. There are 14 residues in the CDR3. DNA of the CDR3: TGTGCCAGCAGTTACGGTGCAGGATACTACGAGCAGTACTTC. Its translation is CASSYGAGYYEQYF.

The chain is built from TRBV27 and TRBJ1-2, with D possibly TRBD1 on 6 matching bases. Trimming took 3 bases from V and 3 from J, leaving 8 bases between them. The CDR3 contains 13 residues. The germline V gene encodes CDR1 MNHEY and CDR2 SMNVEV (reference sequence). CDR3: CASSFGGHYGYTF. The CDR3 region has the DNA TGTGCCAGCAGTTTCGGGGGGCACTATGGCTACACCTTC.